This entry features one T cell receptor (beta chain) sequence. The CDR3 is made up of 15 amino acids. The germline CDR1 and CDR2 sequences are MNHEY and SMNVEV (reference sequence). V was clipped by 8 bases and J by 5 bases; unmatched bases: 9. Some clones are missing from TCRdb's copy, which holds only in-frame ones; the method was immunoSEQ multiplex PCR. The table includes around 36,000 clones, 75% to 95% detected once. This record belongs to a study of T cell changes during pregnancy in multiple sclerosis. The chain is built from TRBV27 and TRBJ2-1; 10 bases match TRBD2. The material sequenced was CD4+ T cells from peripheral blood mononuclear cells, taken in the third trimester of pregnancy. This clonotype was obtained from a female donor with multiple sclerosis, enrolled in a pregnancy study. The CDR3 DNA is TGTGCCAGCCTTTCCCGGACTAGCGGAAACAATGAGCAGTTCTTC. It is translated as CASLSRTSGNNEQFF.